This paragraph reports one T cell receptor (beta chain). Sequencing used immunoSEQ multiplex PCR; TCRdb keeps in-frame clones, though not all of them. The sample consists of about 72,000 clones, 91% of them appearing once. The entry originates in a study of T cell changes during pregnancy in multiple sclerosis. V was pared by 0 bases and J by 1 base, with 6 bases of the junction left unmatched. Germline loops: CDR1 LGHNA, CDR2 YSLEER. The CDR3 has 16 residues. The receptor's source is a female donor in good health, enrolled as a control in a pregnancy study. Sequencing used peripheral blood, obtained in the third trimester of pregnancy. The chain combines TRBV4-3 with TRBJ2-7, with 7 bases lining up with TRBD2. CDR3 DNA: TGCGCCAGCAGCCAAGATGACGGGAGGCCTTCCTACGAGCAGTACTTC. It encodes CASSQDDGRPSYEQYF.